The 31 T cell receptor beta chains presented below share a single source sample, sequenced in a study of T cell repertoires in cytomegalovirus infection. One entry per CDR3 protein, called by TCRdb with MiXCR from the reads. The sample has around 310,000 distinct CDR3 sequences, roughly a sixth seen once; the top ten hold around 12%. Sequenced input: PBMCs. Receptor source: a human donor in good health (CMV status not recorded). Some clones in this sample may be carry-over from other donors' samples.

This clonotype was recorded a few times. The V and J genes are TRBV10-3 and TRBJ2-7; TRBD1 matches 10 bases. CDR3 length: 14 amino acids. Germline trimming cut 6 bases from V and 6 bases from J; bases unmatched to any gene: 8. The germline V gene has CDR1 ENHRY and CDR2 SYGVKD. CDR3: CAIRTGQGSAEQYF. CDR3 nucleotide sequence: TGTGCCATCAGAACGGGACAGGGGAGTGCCGAGCAGTACTTC.

This clonotype was recorded at least ten times. The chain combines TRBV7-2 with TRBJ2-5; 15 bases agree with TRBD2. The CDR3 extends over 16 amino acids. Germline V lookup: CDR1 SGHTA, CDR2 FQGNSA. The V segment lost 4 bases and the J segment 5 bases; nucleotides outside the gene matches: 5. The CDR3 region has the DNA TGTGCCAGCAGCTACCGGACTAGCGGGGGGGCCGAGACCCAGTACTTC. It codes for CASSYRTSGGAETQYF. The whole variable domain, remainder taken from reference TRBV7-2 and TRBJ2-5, is GAGVSQSPSNKVTEKGKDVELRCDPISGHTALYWYRQSLGQGLEFLIYFQGNSAPDKSGLPSDRFSAERTGGSVSTLTIQRTQQEDSAVYLCASSYRTSGGAETQYFGPGTRLLVL.

This clonotype was picked up many times. This chain joins TRBV7-8 and TRBJ1-1; 9 bases are a match to TRBD1. This CDR3 is 16 amino acids long. The V gene end was trimmed by 5 bases and the J gene end by 4 bases; junction bases not matched to a gene: 11. CDR1 is SGHVS and CDR2 is FQNEAQ in the germline V gene. DNA of the CDR3: TGTGCCAGCAGCCGTGGGACAGGGCGGGGAACCACTGAAGCTTTCTTT. Translating gives CASSRGTGRGTTEAFF.

This rearrangement joins TRBV20-1 to TRBJ2-7; 8 bases map to TRBD2. Germline assignment: CDR1 DFQATT and CDR2 SNEGSKA (reference sequence). CDR3 length: 14 amino acids. The ends lost 5 bases at V and 7 bases at J; junction bases unmatched: 13. The CDR3 coding sequence is TGCAGTGCTGCCGGGAGGGGGGGGGCACCTGAGCAGTACTTC. Protein: CSAAGRGGAPEQYF.

The genes are TRBV2 and TRBJ1-5; the D is unclear. Germline V lookup: CDR1 SNHLY, CDR2 FYNNEI. Trimming took off 2 bases at V and 6 bases at J, with 11 bases between the two ends. This CDR3 is 14 amino acids long. The CDR3 region has the DNA TGTGCCAGCAGTGAATCGGTCGAGAGTCAGCCCCAGCATTTT. Translated, it gives CASSESVESQPQHF.

This clonotype came up a few times. This rearrangement joins TRBV2 to TRBJ2-1; 11 bases are a match to TRBD2. V lost 5 bases and J lost 6; bases outside the gene matches: 12. Looked up from germline, CDR1 is SNHLY and CDR2 is FYNNEI. The CDR3 extends over 17 amino acids. The DNA of the CDR3 is TGTGCCAGCAGTCCCCAGGCGGGACTAGCGGTTAGCAATGAGCAGTTCTTC. Protein product: CASSPQAGLAVSNEQFF.

This clonotype has a count of ten or more. The gene calls are TRBV6-2 or TRBV6-3 and TRBJ2-1, with TRBD2 matching 8 bases. The germline V gene encodes CDR1 MNHEY and CDR2 SVGEGT. Losses at the gene ends were 5 bases for V and 5 bases for J; bases not matched to a gene: 17. The CDR3 length is 18 residues. The CDR3: CASSKERGLAGLHNEQFF. As DNA, the CDR3 is TGTGCCAGCAGTAAAGAGAGAGGATTAGCGGGGCTACACAATGAGCAGTTCTTC.

This clonotype came up many times. The rearrangement joins TRBV6-5 to TRBJ2-1; D possibly uses TRBD1 or TRBD2 (6 bases each). The CDR3 runs 19 residues. V lost 0 bases and J 7 bases, leaving 25 bases between the germline ends. CDR1 and CDR2 from the germline V gene are MNHEY and SVGAGI. The CDR3 nucleotides are TGTGCCAGCAGTTACTCGATACAGGGCCTGGGGGGTCGGCGGAATGAGCAGTTCTTC. Its translation: CASSYSIQGLGGRRNEQFF.

This clonotype was found a few times. The chain recombines TRBV20-1 with TRBJ1-3, with 8 bases aligning to TRBD1. This CDR3 contains 14 residues. Looked up from germline, CDR1 is DFQATT and CDR2 is SNEGSKA (reference sequence). Trimming took 6 bases from V and 3 from J; bases not matched to a gene: 7. Here the CDR3 reads CSAPQGAVGNTIYF. The CDR3 DNA is TGCAGTGCCCCGCAGGGGGCAGTTGGAAACACCATATATTTT.

This clonotype has more than one count but fewer than ten. The J gene is TRBJ2-7, the V gene TRBV20-1; tentative D call: TRBD1 (5 bases). V was pared by 6 bases and J by 7 bases, with 16 bases between. CDR1 DFQATT and CDR2 SNEGSKA come from the germline V gene (reference sequence). The CDR3 is 12 amino acids. CDR3 in DNA: TGCAGTGCCCAGGGCGGCGGAGAGGAGCAGTACTTC. This translates into CSAQGGGEEQYF.

The chain recombines TRBV29-1 with TRBJ2-3, with TRBD2 identical over 8 bases. V lost 7 bases, J lost 3 bases, and 6 bases stayed unmatched. Germline V gene data show CDR1 as SQVTM and CDR2 as ANQGSEA. This CDR3 contains 13 residues. The CDR3 region has the DNA TGCAGCGCCGAGCCGGGGGGGACAGATACGCAGTATTTT. Its protein product is CSAEPGGTDTQYF.

This clonotype occurred many times. This rearrangement joins TRBV7-2 to TRBJ2-2, with 8 bases lining up with TRBD1. Per germline, CDR1 SGHTA and CDR2 FQGNSA. The CDR3 has 15 residues. J gave up 2 bases and V 5 bases, and 4 bases lay outside the gene matches. Here the CDR3 reads CASSPDRVNTGELFF. The CDR3 nucleotides read TGTGCCAGCAGCCCGGACAGGGTAAACACCGGGGAGCTGTTTTTT.

The chain joins TRBV7-9 to TRBJ2-4; the D gene could be TRBD1 or TRBD2 (5 bases each). V shed 5 bases and J shed 8 bases, with 19 bases lying between them. There are 15 residues in the CDR3. Germline V CDR1 and CDR2: SEHNR, FQNEAQ (reference sequence). CDR3 in amino acids: CASSPKRAGLDIQYF. In DNA form, the CDR3 reads TGTGCCAGCAGCCCAAAGAGGGCAGGGTTGGACATTCAGTACTTC.

This clonotype was seen many times. This chain joins TRBV6-1 and TRBJ2-7; D not certain. Germline CDR1 is MNHNS and CDR2 is SASEGT. Trimming stripped 5 bases from V and 1 base from J, with 12 bases between. This CDR3 is 14 amino acids long. CDR3 residues: CASSYRPLSYEQYF. CDR3 nucleotides: TGTGCCAGCAGTTATAGGCCACTATCCTACGAGCAGTACTTC.

This clonotype occurred many times. The rearrangement uses TRBV6-1 and TRBJ1-2; 7 bases are shared with TRBD1. V shed 8 bases, J shed 2 bases, and the junction held 11 bases outside the gene matches. The CDR3 sequence is 15 residues long. Germline values: CDR1 MNHNS, CDR2 SASEGT. The CDR3 here is CASETGDMVNYGYTF. The CDR3 DNA reads as TGTGCCAGCGAAACAGGGGATATGGTGAACTATGGCTACACCTTC.

This rearrangement joins TRBV2 to TRBJ1-2; D not resolved. The germline CDR1 and CDR2 sequences are SNHLY and FYNNEI. The length of the CDR3 is 13 residues. V lost 3 bases to trimming and J lost 2 bases, with 7 bases between them. DNA of the CDR3: TGTGCCAGCAGTGAGACGGGCAACTATGGCTACACCTTC. It codes for CASSETGNYGYTF.

This chain uses TRBV7-9 with TRBJ1-6; 7 bases line up with TRBD1. The CDR3 runs to 15 residues. Germline lookup yields CDR1 SEHNR and CDR2 FQNEAQ (reference sequence). Trimming cost V 1 base and J 10 bases; bases outside gene matches: 7. The CDR3 DNA sequence: TGTGCCAGCAGCTTAGTTCAGGGGGTCGGATCACCCCTCCACTTT. It translates to CASSLVQGVGSPLHF.

The chain carries TRBV20-1 and TRBJ1-2; tentatively, D is TRBD1 (6 bases). The CDR3 spans 16 residues. Trimming took 1 base from V and 6 from J, leaving 21 bases between them. Germline assignment: CDR1 DFQATT and CDR2 SNEGSKA (reference sequence). The CDR3 sequence: CSARVGGGGLGDGYTF. The CDR3 coding sequence is TGCAGTGCTAGAGTCGGGGGCGGGGGTCTTGGGGATGGCTACACCTTC.

This clonotype has only a few counts. V is TRBV7-2 and J is TRBJ2-1; D perhaps matches TRBD2 (5 bases). V lost 3 bases and J 9 bases, leaving 6 bases between the germline ends. The CDR3 loop spans 11 amino acids. Germline values: CDR1 SGHTA, CDR2 FQGNSA. The chain's CDR3 is CASSFGVEQFF. The CDR3, as DNA: TGTGCCAGCAGCTTCGGGGTTGAGCAGTTCTTC.

V is TRBV20-1 and J is TRBJ1-2; TRBD1 matches 7 bases. V lost 5 bases and J lost 5; bases outside the gene matches: 8. The CDR3 is 13 amino acids. Germline V gene data show CDR1 as DFQATT and CDR2 as SNEGSKA (reference sequence). CDR3 residues: CSALDRLSYGYTF. CDR3 coding DNA: TGCAGTGCTTTGGACAGGCTCTCTTATGGCTACACCTTC.

This clonotype was seen a few times. V usage is TRBV18 and J usage is TRBJ2-7; TRBD2 might be the D (6 bases). Trimming left V 2 bases short and J 3 bases short, with 14 bases between. The CDR3 spans 15 residues. Germline assignment: CDR1 KGHSH and CDR2 LQKENI. The DNA of the CDR3 is TGTGCCAGCTCACCAGCGGGGAGTAGCATCTACGAGCAGTACTTC. As protein: CASSPAGSSIYEQYF. Full variable domain (missing parts from reference TRBV18 and TRBJ2-7): NAGVMQNPRHLVRRRGQEARLRCSPMKGHSHVYWYRQLPEEGLKFMVYLQKENIIDESGMPKERFSAEFPKEGPSILRIQQVVRGDSAAYFCASSPAGSSIYEQYFGPGTRLTVT.

This clonotype was seen a few times. V usage is TRBV20-1 and J usage is TRBJ1-1; 9 bases match TRBD1. With 5 bases clipped from V and 5 bases from J, the junction kept 6 bases outside the gene matches. Germline CDR1 DFQATT, CDR2 SNEGSKA (reference sequence). This CDR3 has 13 amino acids. Here the CDR3 DNA reads TGCAGTGCTCAAACAGGGGGCAAAACTGAAGCTTTCTTT. As protein: CSAQTGGKTEAFF.

This chain joins TRBV2 and TRBJ2-7; possible D gene TRBD1, 6 bases. Trimming removed 0 bases from V and 5 bases from J, with 14 bases in between. Germline V gene lookup returns CDR1 SNHLY and CDR2 FYNNEI. The CDR3 extends over 15 amino acids. DNA for the CDR3: TGTGCCAGCAGTGAAGCCCCCAGCCCAGGGGACGAGCAGTACTTC. Its protein product is CASSEAPSPGDEQYF.

The chain uses TRBV10-3 and TRBJ2-7; D gene ambiguous. The CDR3 runs to 15 residues. CDR1 and CDR2 (germline): ENHRY, SYGVKD. V lost 5 bases and J lost 2, with 16 bases in between. In nucleotides, the CDR3 is TGTGCCATCAGTTCTTCAGAACGGAATCCCTACGAGCAGTACTTC. This translates into CAISSSERNPYEQYF.

This clonotype was seen a handful of times. The chain couples TRBV7-8 to TRBJ2-1; D not certain. The CDR3 spans 14 residues. The V end lost 2 bases, the J end lost 7 bases, and 12 bases lay between the germline ends. CDR1 and CDR2 from the germline V gene are SGHVS and FQNEAQ. The CDR3: CASSLQVQQNEQFF. CDR3 in DNA: TGTGCCAGCAGCTTACAGGTCCAACAGAATGAGCAGTTCTTC. Full variable domain (rest looked up from reference TRBV7-8 and TRBJ2-1): GAGVSQSPRYKVAKRGQDVALRCDPISGHVSLFWYQQALGQGPEFLTYFQNEAQLDKSGLPSDRFFAERPEGSVSTLKIQRTQQEDSAVYLCASSLQVQQNEQFFGPGTRLTVL.

The rearrangement links TRBV20-1 to TRBJ2-3, with 10 bases that match TRBD2. The V and J ends lost 0 bases and 2 bases, in that order; junction bases with no gene match: 8. Germline assignment: CDR1 DFQATT and CDR2 SNEGSKA (reference sequence). The CDR3 spans 17 residues. The DNA for the CDR3 is TGCAGTGCTAGAGATCCAGCTAGCGGGGGCAACACAGATACGCAGTATTTT. Its protein product is CSARDPASGGNTDTQYF.

The rearrangement links TRBV3-1 to TRBJ2-2, with a tentative D call TRBD1 (6 bases). Per germline, CDR1 LGHDT and CDR2 YNNKEL (reference sequence). CDR3 length: 15 residues. V lost 3 bases and J lost 1, with 9 bases in between. CDR3 nucleotide sequence: TGTGCCAGCAGCCACCTGGGACAGAACACCGGGGAGCTGTTTTTT. This translates into CASSHLGQNTGELFF. Drawing the rest from reference TRBV3-1 and TRBJ2-2, the complete variable domain is DTAVSQTPKYLVTQMGNDKSIKCEQNLGHDTMYWYKQDSKKFLKIMFSYNNKELIINETVPNRFSPKSPDKAHLNLHINSLELGDSAVYFCASSHLGQNTGELFFGEGSRLTVL.

In this sample, this clonotype turned up a few times. The chain combines TRBV28 with TRBJ1-2; no firm D call. The CDR3 sequence is 12 residues long. Germline CDR1 MDHEN, CDR2 SYDVKM. The V end lost 6 bases, the J end lost 5 bases, and 10 bases lay between the germline ends. The CDR3 region is CASRLTEYGYTF. The CDR3 DNA reads as TGTGCCAGCAGACTGACGGAATATGGCTACACCTTC.

The V gene is TRBV2, the J gene TRBJ2-1; 9 nucleotides align to TRBD2. After removal of 0 bases from V and 14 bases from J, the junction contained 14 bases not matched to a gene. This CDR3 contains 16 residues. Germline loops: CDR1 SNHLY, CDR2 FYNNEI. CDR3 in amino acids: CASSEALQRGASGEFF. CDR3 coding DNA: TGTGCCAGCAGTGAAGCGCTTCAGCGGGGGGCCTCCGGAGAGTTCTTC.

This chain links TRBV2 with TRBJ2-5, with 7 bases identical to TRBD2. CDR3 length: 12 residues. Germline V lookup: CDR1 SNHLY, CDR2 FYNNEI. V lost 8 bases and J lost 0; bases outside the gene matches: 0. The DNA of the CDR3 is TGTGCCAGCCGGGGGGACCAAGAGACCCAGTACTTC. Translation: CASRGDQETQYF.

This clonotype came up many times. This chain uses TRBV7-2 with TRBJ1-2; D possibly corresponds to TRBD1 (5 bases). V was cut by 5 bases and J by 8 bases, with 21 bases left in between. The CDR3 covers 15 residues. CDR1 is SGHTA and CDR2 is FQGNSA in the germline V gene. The CDR3 DNA is TGTGCCAGCAGCCCCGGGGAGGGGATTCGAGTCGGCTACACCTTC. Protein: CASSPGEGIRVGYTF.